A single sample is the source of the 22 T cell receptor beta chains below, sequenced in a study of cytomegalovirus exposure and HLA in healthy donors. Amplification used 60 Vbeta primers and 13 Jbeta primers. Sequenced by immunoSEQ multiplex PCR; TCRdb stores in-frame clones only, minus some. Here the sample spans around 150,000 clones, 80% to 85% being singletons. Sequenced sample: PBMCs. The receptors were sampled from a man younger than 35 in good health and CMV-seronegative.

The chain recombines TRBV18 with TRBJ2-3, with 9 bases identical to TRBD1. The J segment lost 2 bases and the V segment lost 3 bases, leaving 6 bases of the junction unmatched. This CDR3 comprises 16 residues. Germline V gene lookup returns CDR1 KGHSH and CDR2 LQKENI. The CDR3 is CASSPYTGGITDTQYF. CDR3 coding DNA: TGTGCCAGCTCACCCTATACAGGGGGCATCACAGATACGCAGTATTTT.

V and J are TRBV2 and TRBJ2-7; 11 nucleotides match TRBD1. The germline gives CDR1 SNHLY, CDR2 FYNNEI. Trimming cost V 7 bases and J 4 bases; bases outside gene matches: 6. CDR3 length: 14 amino acids. The CDR3 protein is CASIRDRGSYEQYF. The DNA of the CDR3 is TGTGCCAGCATTAGGGACAGGGGGTCTTACGAGCAGTACTTC. Looking up the rest from reference TRBV2 and TRBJ2-7 gives the full variable domain: EPEVTQTPSHQVTQMGQEVILRCVPISNHLYFYWYRQILGQKVEFLVSFYNNEISEKSEIFDDQFSVERPDGSNFTLKIRSTKLEDSAMYFCASIRDRGSYEQYFGPGTRLTVT.

This clone showed up just once. The V gene is TRBV11-2, the J gene TRBJ1-2; D might be TRBD1 (5 bases). The V gene lost 0 bases and the J gene lost 1 base, with 21 bases spanning the gap. The CDR3 has 19 amino acids. CDR1 is SGHAT, CDR2 FQNNGV, per germline. Here the CDR3 DNA reads TGTGCCAGCAGCTTAGATGGGGGGGGTGAACCAGTCGGTAACTATGGCTACACCTTC. Encoded protein: CASSLDGGGEPVGNYGYTF.

The gene calls are TRBV10-3 and TRBJ1-5; D is ambiguous. This CDR3 has 12 amino acids. Trimming cost V 5 bases and J 9 bases, with 11 bases left between them. In germline, CDR1 is ENHRY, CDR2 SYGVKD. The CDR3 loop is CAISQEVRPQHF. DNA of the CDR3: TGTGCCATCAGTCAGGAGGTGCGGCCCCAGCATTTT.

The V gene is TRBV9, the J gene TRBJ2-7; the match to TRBD1 covers 8 bases. Germline V gene data show CDR1 as SGDLS and CDR2 as YYNGEE. CDR3 length: 15 amino acids. J was trimmed by 2 bases and V by 5 bases; bases with no gene match: 9. The CDR3 loop reads CASSETGADPYEQYF. In nucleotides, the CDR3 is TGTGCCAGCAGTGAGACAGGGGCCGACCCCTACGAGCAGTACTTC.

The chain joins TRBV7-2 to TRBJ2-7, with 7 bases matching TRBD1. V lost 5 bases to trimming and J lost 6 bases; unmatched junction nucleotides: 7. CDR1 is SGHTA and CDR2 is FQGNSA in the germline V gene. The length of the CDR3 is 13 residues. CDR3 sequence (DNA): TGTGCCAGCAGCCCCGGACAGGCAGGCGAGCAGTACTTC. Translating it yields CASSPGQAGEQYF. Complete variable domain (other parts from reference TRBV7-2 and TRBJ2-7): GAGVSQSPSNKVTEKGKDVELRCDPISGHTALYWYRQSLGQGLEFLIYFQGNSAPDKSGLPSDRFSAERTGGSVSTLTIQRTQQEDSAVYLCASSPGQAGEQYFGPGTRLTVT.

This chain joins TRBV7-2 and TRBJ2-7; 11 positions agree with TRBD2. The CDR3 sequence is 15 residues long. V was clipped by 5 bases and J by 4 bases; unmatched bases: 7. CDR1 and CDR2 from the germline V gene are SGHTA and FQGNSA. DNA for the CDR3: TGTGCCAGCAGCCCGCATTTAGCGGGGGGGTACGAGCAGTACTTC. Its translation is CASSPHLAGGYEQYF.

The rearrangement uses TRBV5-1 and TRBJ2-2, with 8 bases lining up with TRBD2. In germline, CDR1 is SGHRS, CDR2 YFSETQ. This CDR3 spans 18 amino acids. With V trimmed by 3 bases and J by 0 bases, 10 bases remained unmatched. In nucleotides, the CDR3 is TGCGCCAGCAGCTCTAACCCCGGACTAGCAGCGAACACCGGGGAGCTGTTTTTT. This codes for CASSSNPGLAANTGELFF.

The J gene is TRBJ1-4, the V gene TRBV30, with 11 positions matching TRBD1. Unmatched junction bases numbered 9, after V lost 0 bases and J lost 6 bases. CDR3 length: 17 residues. In germline, CDR1 is GTSNPN, CDR2 SVGIG (reference sequence). The CDR3 bases are TGTGCCTGGAGTGTACTGAGGACAGGGGGCGGGGATGAAAAACTGTTTTTT. Protein sequence: CAWSVLRTGGGDEKLFF.

As regards this clone: One junction end does not reproduce the germline sequence, and a read error may be involved. This chain connects TRBV7-9 to TRBJ1-4, with 8 bases aligning to TRBD1. Germline V gene sequence: CDR1 SEHNR, CDR2 FQNEAQ (reference sequence). The CDR3 loop spans 15 amino acids. The CDR3 nucleotides read TGTTCCAGCAGCCCAAGGACAGGGTTTAATGAAAAACTGTTTTTT. Protein: CSSSPRTGFNEKLFF.

This clone turned up a few times. V gene TRBV7-3 combines with J gene TRBJ2-3; 8 bases fit TRBD1. This CDR3 region has 14 residues. V shed 4 bases and J 2 bases; nucleotides not matched to a gene: 2. Looked up from germline, CDR1 is SGHTA and CDR2 is FQGTGA. The CDR3 region is CASSSTGDTDTQYF. In DNA form, the CDR3 reads TGTGCCAGCAGCTCGACAGGGGACACAGATACGCAGTATTTT.

In the case of this clone: At one end, the junction sequence differs from germline, possibly due to a read error. The chain employs TRBV6-1 and TRBJ1-2, with a tentative D call TRBD1 (5 bases). The CDR3 loop spans 14 amino acids. Germline CDR1 and CDR2: MNHNS and SASEGT. The DNA for the CDR3 is TGTGCCAGCAGTGAACGACAGACACCCTATAGCTACACCTTC. Translating gives CASSERQTPYSYTF.

This clone is a singleton in its sample. The genes are TRBV7-3 and TRBJ2-3, with D perhaps matching TRBD1 (5 bases). The CDR3 covers 16 residues. Trimming cost V 1 base and J 0 bases, with 11 bases left between them. The germline gives CDR1 SGHTA, CDR2 FQGTGA. CDR3 in DNA: TGTGCCAGCAGCTTAAGGGGCCCGTCTAGCACAGATACGCAGTATTTT. This gives the protein CASSLRGPSSTDTQYF. Full variable domain (remainder filled in from reference TRBV7-3 and TRBJ2-3): GAGVSQTPSNKVTEKGKYVELRCDPISGHTALYWYRQSLGQGPEFLIYFQGTGAADDSGLPNDRFFAVRPEGSVSTLKIQRTERGDSAVYLCASSLRGPSSTDTQYFGPGTRLTVL.

This clone was counted only a few times. CDR3: CATSRVPASGEQYF. CDR3 nucleotides: TGTGCCACCAGCAGAGTGCCAGCCTCCGGGGAGCAGTACTTC. The chain joins TRBV15 to TRBJ2-7; no clear D. Germline values: CDR1 LNHNV, CDR2 YYDKDF (reference sequence). This CDR3 has 14 amino acids. V lost 1 base and J lost 7, with 14 bases in between. Full variable domain (missing parts from reference TRBV15 and TRBJ2-7): DAMVIQNPRYQVTQFGKPVTLSCSQTLNHNVMYWYQQKSSQAPKLLFHYYDKDFNNEADTPDNFQSRRPNTSFCFLDIRSPGLGDTAMYLCATSRVPASGEQYFGPGTRLTVT.

V usage is TRBV9 and J usage is TRBJ2-7, with 8 positions matching TRBD2. Germline CDR1 reads SGDLS; CDR2 reads YYNGEE. The ends lost 0 bases at V and 5 bases at J; junction bases unmatched: 10. This CDR3 has 16 amino acids. As DNA, the CDR3 is TGTGCCAGCAGCGTAGATAGCGGGGACGTCCAGGACGAGCAGTACTTC. Protein: CASSVDSGDVQDEQYF.

The chain uses TRBV19 and TRBJ2-5; 7 bases align to TRBD2. CDR3 length: 13 residues. Germline V lookup: CDR1 LNHDA, CDR2 SQIVND (reference sequence). Trimming cost V 4 bases and J 1 base; bases outside gene matches: 0. For the CDR3, the DNA is TGTGCCAGTAGTAGCGGGAGCCAAGAGACCCAGTACTTC. This gives the protein CASSSGSQETQYF.

The chain carries TRBV5-1 and TRBJ2-5; maybe TRBD2 (5 bases). The J call may be mistaken, given a closer DNA end match to TRBJ2-7. Germline-derived CDR1 and CDR2 are SGHRS and YFSETQ. This CDR3 is built from 14 residues. CDR3 sequence reads: CASSLEGSSYEQYF. CDR3 DNA sequence: TGCGCCAGCAGCTTGGAAGGGAGCTCCTACGAGCAGTACTTC.

V is TRBV6-1 and J is TRBJ1-1, with 12 nucleotides matching TRBD1. Germline CDR1 reads MNHNS; CDR2 reads SASEGT. Unmatched junction bases numbered 11, after V lost 1 base and J lost 5 bases. There are 18 residues in the CDR3. DNA of the CDR3: TGTGCCAGCAGTGAAGTTAGACTCGGGACAGGGGGCTCTACTGAAGCTTTCTTT. Translated: CASSEVRLGTGGSTEAFF.

Here the CDR3 reads CASSITGEYNEQFF. CDR3 nucleotide sequence: TGTGCCAGTAGTATAACAGGAGAGTACAATGAGCAGTTCTTC. The V gene is TRBV19, the J gene TRBJ2-1, with D possibly being TRBD1 (5 bases). CDR3 length: 14 residues. The V gene's germline CDR1 is LNHDA and CDR2 SQIVND (reference sequence). With 2 bases removed from V and 4 bases from J, the gap between germline ends came to 9 bases.

The genes are TRBV5-1 and TRBJ2-7; D unclear. The CDR3 spans 12 residues. With 5 bases removed from V and 6 bases from J, the gap between germline ends came to 12 bases. The V gene's germline CDR1 is SGHRS and CDR2 YFSETQ. The CDR3 spells CASRLAGSEQYF. The CDR3 DNA sequence: TGCGCCAGCAGGCTTGCAGGTTCCGAGCAGTACTTC.

The chain links TRBV2 to TRBJ2-3; perhaps TRBD1 as D (6 bases). The germline V gene encodes CDR1 SNHLY and CDR2 FYNNEI. The CDR3 consists of 14 residues. The V end lost 5 bases, the J end lost 4 bases, and 13 bases lay between the germline ends. For the CDR3, the DNA is TGTGCCAGCAGTTCACAGGGAATCGCAGATACGCAGTATTTT. It encodes CASSSQGIADTQYF.

The chain is built from TRBV29-1 and TRBJ2-7; 9 bases match TRBD1. The V gene end was trimmed by 7 bases and the J gene end by 7 bases; junction bases not matched to a gene: 8. CDR1 and CDR2 from the germline V gene are SQVTM and ANQGSEA. This CDR3 contains 12 residues. This chain's CDR3 is CSGADRGREQYF. For the CDR3, the DNA is TGCAGCGGTGCGGACAGGGGCCGGGAGCAGTACTTC.